This paragraph covers one T cell receptor beta chain sequence. The antigen is not known. The data are from a study of graft-versus-host responses after intestinal transplantation. This CDR3 has 14 amino acids. The germline V and J ends were trimmed by 0 bases and 4 bases, with 10 bases remaining between them. CDR1 is SGHKS, CDR2 YYEKEE, per germline (reference sequence). The method was immunoSEQ multiplex PCR; TCRdb's version includes in-frame clones alone and lacks a portion of them. Among 70,000 to 95,000 clones listed, around 93% were seen once. This specimen was unstimulated CD8+ T cells sorted from spleen or lymph node cells, taken before transplant. The TCR originated in a human donor who was the organ donor for an intestinal transplant. V gene TRBV5-5 combines with J gene TRBJ1-2; possibly TRBD1 for D (6 bases). The DNA of the CDR3 is TGTGCCAGCAGCTTGGCAGGGGCGGGCTATGGCTACACCTTC. Protein: CASSLAGAGYGYTF.